This T cell receptor beta chain is from a study of T cell changes during pregnancy in multiple sclerosis. V lost 4 bases to trimming and J lost 8 bases; unmatched junction nucleotides: 12. Germline V gene lookup returns CDR1 SGHTS and CDR2 YDEGEE. This CDR3 comprises 15 residues. This clone is a singleton in its sample. Using immunoSEQ multiplex PCR, the repertoire was profiled, and TCRdb retains in-frame clones only, with some absent. This sample has roughly 35,000 clones; about nine tenths occur once, and the top ten carry about 4.3%. The TCR sequence derives from a female donor with multiple sclerosis, enrolled in a pregnancy study. The rearrangement uses TRBV5-8 and TRBJ1-2, with 9 bases aligning to TRBD1. This specimen was CD8+ T cells from peripheral blood mononuclear cells, taken after pregnancy. CDR3 sequence: CASSRRDRVLGGYTF. The CDR3 bases are TGTGCCAGCAGCCGCCGGGACAGGGTATTGGGCGGCTACACCTTC.